Sequencing of this T cell receptor beta chain was carried out in a study of blood T cell repertoires in COVID-19. About the research overall: COVID-19 samples from acute and convalescent phases originated in the United States, Italy and Spain. PBMCs, B-cell-depleted T cells, or T cells provided the cDNA or gDNA that made up the material.

Authors' data handling: Researchers report that nucleated cell counts were estimated from reference gene primer amplification. The method was immunoSEQ multiplex PCR; TCRdb's version includes in-frame clones alone and lacks a portion of them. That table furnishes V, J and clone size, whereas the DNA furnished D and trimming. The sample contains 200,000 to 300,000 clones, 85% to 95% of which appear only once. The Seattle site enrolled patients during active infection and followed them longitudinally. The sequenced sample was peripheral blood. The source of this sequence is a man aged 25 to 40 with COVID-19, enrolled during active disease.

CDR3 protein: CASSLAQTEYYTF. As DNA, the CDR3 is TGTGCCAGCAGCTTAGCCCAGACGGAGTACTACACCTTC. V and J are TRBV7-9 and TRBJ1-2; D gene uncertain. The CDR3 extends over 13 amino acids. The germline V gene has CDR1 SEHNR and CDR2 FQNEAQ (reference sequence). V lost 0 bases and J lost 10, with 12 bases in between.